The source of this TCR beta chain is a study of early T cells in non-severe SARS-CoV-2 infection. On the study more broadly: Sequencing was performed on bulk RNA from unsorted whole blood, leaving chains unpaired.

A single record per CDR3 protein comes from TCRdb applying MiXCR to the 5' RACE reads. Altogether under 45,000 distinct CDR3 sequences are present, 5% to 6.5% being singletons, with the ten largest covering around 5.8%. The V gene lost 3 bases and the J gene lost 7 bases, with 7 bases spanning the gap. The germline CDR1 and CDR2 sequences are SGHTA and FQGNSA. The CDR3 sequence is 13 residues long. The origin of this receptor is an adult who was a healthcare worker with PCR-confirmed SARS-CoV-2 infection or an uninfected control (not recorded which). This material consisted of whole blood, taken at baseline. The gene calls are TRBV7-2 and TRBJ1-6; D not certain. In DNA, the CDR3 is TGTGCCAGCAGCTTTAAAAGGAATTCACCCCTCCACTTT. Encoded protein: CASSFKRNSPLHF.